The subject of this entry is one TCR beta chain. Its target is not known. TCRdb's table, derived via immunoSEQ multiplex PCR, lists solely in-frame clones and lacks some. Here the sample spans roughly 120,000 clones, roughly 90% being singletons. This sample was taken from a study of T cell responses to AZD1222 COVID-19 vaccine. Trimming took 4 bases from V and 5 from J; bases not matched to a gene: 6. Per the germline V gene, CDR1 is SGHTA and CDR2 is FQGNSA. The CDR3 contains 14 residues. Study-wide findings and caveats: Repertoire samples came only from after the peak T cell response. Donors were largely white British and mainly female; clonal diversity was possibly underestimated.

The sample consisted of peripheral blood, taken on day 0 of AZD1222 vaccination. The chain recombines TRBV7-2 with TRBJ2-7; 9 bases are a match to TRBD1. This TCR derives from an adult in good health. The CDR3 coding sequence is TGTGCCAGCAGCTCCCGGACAGGGGCCAACGAGCAGTACTTC. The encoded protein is CASSSRTGANEQYF.